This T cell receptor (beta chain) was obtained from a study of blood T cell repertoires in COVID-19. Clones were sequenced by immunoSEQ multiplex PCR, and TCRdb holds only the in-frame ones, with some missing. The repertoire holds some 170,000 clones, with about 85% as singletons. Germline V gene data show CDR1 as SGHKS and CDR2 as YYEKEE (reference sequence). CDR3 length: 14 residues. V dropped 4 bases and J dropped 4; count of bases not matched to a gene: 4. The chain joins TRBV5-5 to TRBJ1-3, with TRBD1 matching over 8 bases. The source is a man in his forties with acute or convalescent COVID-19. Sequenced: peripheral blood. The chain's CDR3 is CASSQGALGNTIYF. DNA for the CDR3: TGTGCCAGCAGCCAGGGGGCGTTGGGAAACACCATATATTTT.